The present entry profiles one T cell receptor beta chain with its context. Its antigen is currently unknown. The V gene lost 4 bases and the J gene lost 2 bases, with 15 bases spanning the gap. Germline V lookup: CDR1 SGHAT, CDR2 FQNNGV. The CDR3 length is 16 residues. Both 60 Vbeta primers and 13 Jbeta primers went into the PCR. Using immunoSEQ multiplex PCR, the repertoire was profiled, and TCRdb retains in-frame clones only, with some absent. The sample comprises 55,000 to 80,000 clones, 65% to 90% of which are singletons, and 9.5% to 12% rests with the top ten. The data were taken from a study of cytomegalovirus exposure and HLA in healthy donors. General observations from the study: In a later analysis, at a false discovery rate of 0.05, roughly 18,000 TCR beta sequences were associated with HLA alleles.

The V and J genes are TRBV11-2 and TRBJ1-3; no reliable D call. Sequences were obtained from PBMCs. The sequence was obtained from a female donor in good health and CMV-seronegative. The CDR3 protein is CASSSDIMAPGNTIYF. CDR3 nucleotides: TGTGCCAGCAGCTCCGACATAATGGCTCCTGGAAACACCATATATTTT.